The 13 T cell receptor beta chains below come from one sample, sequenced in a study of T-cell reconstitution after alpha-beta-depleted transplantation in children. This sample's TCRbeta library carried unique molecular identifier barcodes. TCRdb redid the calling of the PCR reads with MiXCR, one entry per CDR3 protein. The sample carries 800,000 to 1,000,000 distinct CDR3 sequences, roughly 29% recorded once. Specimen: PBMCs, mostly from graft donor cells, collected 360 days after TCRalphabeta/CD19-depleted stem cell transplant. The source is a boy in the first two years of life who had a stem cell transplant for SCID, so the T cells may come from the graft donor.

V usage is TRBV28 and J usage is TRBJ2-3, with TRBD1 matching over 9 bases. V lost 6 bases, J lost 0 bases, and 10 bases stayed unmatched. This CDR3 spans 17 amino acids. CDR1 MDHEN and CDR2 SYDVKM come from the germline V gene. CDR3 sequence: CASRLRQGGISTDTQYF. The CDR3 DNA reads as TGTGCCAGCAGACTCCGACAGGGGGGGATTAGCACAGATACGCAGTATTTT.

The V and J genes are TRBV11-2 and TRBJ2-5; 12 nucleotides align to TRBD2. This CDR3 comprises 21 residues. V gave up 5 bases and J gave up 0 bases; unmatched junction bases: 19. CDR1 and CDR2 from the germline V gene are SGHAT and FQNNGV. For the CDR3, the DNA is TGTGCCAGCAGCCCGGGAGCTCGCGGTCGCGGACTAGCGGGGTACCAAGAGACCCAGTACTTC. It translates to CASSPGARGRGLAGYQETQYF.

The J gene is TRBJ2-1, the V gene TRBV11-2; 10 bases are shared with TRBD1. Germline trimming cut 4 bases from V and 4 bases from J; bases unmatched to any gene: 7. Germline CDR1 reads SGHAT; CDR2 reads FQNNGV. This CDR3 is 16 amino acids long. In nucleotides, the CDR3 is TGTGCCAGCAGCTCACACCGGGACAGGGGTTACAATGAGCAGTTCTTC. This codes for CASSSHRDRGYNEQFF.

This clonotype was observed at least ten times. The chain has TRBV12-3 or TRBV12-4 and TRBJ2-2; 7 bases align to TRBD1. The CDR3 is 16 amino acids. With 7 bases clipped from V and 3 bases from J, the junction kept 11 bases outside the gene matches. The CDR3 DNA is TGTGCCAGCAAGAGGGGGCAGGTAGAGGACACCGGGGAGCTGTTTTTT. It specifies CASKRGQVEDTGELFF.

This clonotype showed up many times. The chain carries TRBV2 and TRBJ1-1; TRBD1 is a possible D gene (6 bases). Trimming took off 7 bases at V and 1 base at J, with 19 bases between the two ends. This CDR3 region has 16 residues. Per germline, CDR1 SNHLY and CDR2 FYNNEI. CDR3 coding DNA: TGTGCCAGCACAGGGACACCGATATTGCCGAACACTGAAGCTTTCTTT. It is translated as CASTGTPILPNTEAFF.

This rearrangement joins TRBV12-3 or TRBV12-4 to TRBJ2-7, with 9 bases fitting TRBD1. Trimming cost V 5 bases and J 0 bases; bases outside gene matches: 5. This CDR3 is built from 15 residues. The CDR3 bases are TGTGCCAGCAGTACCGACAGGGGGATCTCCTACGAGCAGTACTTC. Translation gives CASSTDRGISYEQYF.

This clonotype was detected a few times. This chain uses TRBV27 with TRBJ2-7; D remains ambiguous. The germline V gene encodes CDR1 MNHEY and CDR2 SMNVEV (reference sequence). The CDR3 is 14 amino acids. Between the trimmed V and J ends, which lost 1 base and 0 bases, there was a span of 7 bases. This chain's CDR3 is CASSLYPNSYEQYF. CDR3 DNA: TGTGCCAGCAGTTTATATCCCAACTCCTACGAGCAGTACTTC.

DNA for the CDR3: TGTGCCAGCAGGGTAAAATACCTGTGGGCCTATGGCTACACCTTC. Protein sequence: CASRVKYLWAYGYTF. This sequence joins TRBV6-1 and TRBJ1-2, with no clear D. Germline loops: CDR1 MNHNS, CDR2 SASEGT. The CDR3 has 15 residues. V gave up 6 bases and J gave up 4 bases, with 18 bases separating them.

The DNA of the CDR3 is TGTGCCAGCAGGTGGACAGGGAGCTATGGCTACACCTTC. Its translation is CASRWTGSYGYTF. This chain uses TRBV6-1 with TRBJ1-2; 8 bases match TRBD1. V lost 6 bases to trimming and J lost 4 bases; unmatched junction nucleotides: 4. The CDR3 is 13 amino acids. The germline gives CDR1 MNHNS, CDR2 SASEGT.

The V and J genes are TRBV20-1 and TRBJ2-1; D might be TRBD1 (5 bases). The CDR3 loop spans 10 amino acids. Germline assignment: CDR1 DFQATT and CDR2 SNEGSKA (reference sequence). V gave up 6 bases and J gave up 10 bases, with 10 bases separating them. CDR3 sequence reads: CSASNREQFF. CDR3 nucleotides: TGCAGTGCCTCAAACAGGGAGCAGTTCTTC.

This clonotype has only a few counts. V usage is TRBV5-1 and J usage is TRBJ1-2; D gene ambiguous. CDR1 SGHRS and CDR2 YFSETQ come from the germline V gene. V was clipped by 4 bases and J by 8 bases, with 21 bases between them. The CDR3 covers 15 residues. CDR3 DNA sequence: TGCGCCAGCAGCGTAAAATCACCCGGCGAACGCGGCTACACCTTC. This codes for CASSVKSPGERGYTF. The variable domain in full, with the rest retrieved from reference TRBV5-1 and TRBJ1-2, is KAGVTQTPRYLIKTRGQQVTLSCSPISGHRSVSWYQQTPGQGLQFLFEYFSETQRNKGNFPGRFSGRQFSNSRSEMNVSTLELGDSALYLCASSVKSPGERGYTFGSGTRLTVV.

The V gene is TRBV12-3 or TRBV12-4, the J gene TRBJ1-1, with TRBD1 matching over 8 bases. This CDR3 spans 14 amino acids. The trim removed 7 bases at V and 1 base at J, leaving 5 bases unmatched. CDR3 residues: CASTKDRGNTEAFF. Written as DNA, the CDR3 is TGTGCCAGCACCAAAGACAGGGGGAACACTGAAGCTTTCTTT.

The chain joins TRBV20-1 to TRBJ2-7, with 12 bases lining up with TRBD2. Germline CDR1 reads DFQATT; CDR2 reads SNEGSKA (reference sequence). This CDR3 has 14 amino acids. Trimming at V came to 6 bases and at J to 9 bases, leaving 12 bases not matched to a gene. The CDR3 region is CSATGTSGPYGQYF. In nucleotides, the CDR3 is TGCAGTGCAACCGGGACTAGCGGGCCCTATGGGCAGTACTTC.